This note documents a single TCR beta chain sequence. This entry comes from a study of blood T cell repertoires in COVID-19. About the research overall: The United States, Italy and Spain were the sources of the acute and convalescent COVID-19 samples. PBMCs, B-cell-depleted T cells, or T cells were the source of the cDNA or gDNA that made up the material.

Original handling: Reference gene primer amplification in the assay estimated nucleated cell counts. Clones were sequenced by immunoSEQ multiplex PCR, and TCRdb holds only the in-frame ones, with some missing. V, J and clone size reflect that table, while D and trimming were determined from the DNA. The sample consists of roughly 150,000 clones, roughly 87% of them appearing once. The material sequenced was peripheral blood. The receptor's source is a human donor in a cohort sampled during active COVID-19.

DNA of the CDR3: TGTGCCACCAGTGATTTCACAGGGGGAGACTACAATGAGCAGTTCTTC. Its translation is CATSDFTGGDYNEQFF. V and J are TRBV24-1 and TRBJ2-1; 8 positions match TRBD1. The CDR3 extends over 16 amino acids. V trimming: 1 base; J trimming: 3 bases; junction bases outside the gene matches: 4. Germline V gene sequence: CDR1 KGHDR, CDR2 SFDVKD.